Listed here are 27 T cell receptor beta chains from one sample, sequenced in a study of blood T cell repertoires in COVID-19. The method was immunoSEQ multiplex PCR; TCRdb's version includes in-frame clones alone and lacks a portion of them. Of under 400,000 clones listed, about 90% are singletons. Source material: PBMCs or T cells enriched from blood (not recorded which). These receptors were taken from a woman younger than 45 who had been exposed to COVID-19.

Worth noting for this clone: The sample contains more than one DNA sequence encoding this CDR3. The CDR3 loop reads CSVANNEQFF. The CDR3 DNA follows: TGCAGCGTGGCCAACAATGAGCAGTTCTTC. The chain uses TRBV29-1 and TRBJ2-1; D not certain. The CDR3 extends over 10 amino acids. Trimming left V 6 bases short and J 5 bases short, with 5 bases between. Germline CDR1 is SQVTM and CDR2 is ANQGSEA.

The chain has TRBV5-1 and TRBJ2-2, with 10 positions matching TRBD1. The CDR3 has 15 residues. J was trimmed by 7 bases and V by 4 bases; bases with no gene match: 7. Looked up from germline, CDR1 is SGHRS and CDR2 is YFSETQ. The CDR3 coding sequence is TGCGCCAGCAGCCAGGACAGGGGGGGACACGGGGAGCTGTTTTTT. Protein: CASSQDRGGHGELFF. Full variable domain (remainder filled in from reference TRBV5-1 and TRBJ2-2): KAGVTQTPRYLIKTRGQQVTLSCSPISGHRSVSWYQQTPGQGLQFLFEYFSETQRNKGNFPGRFSGRQFSNSRSEMNVSTLELGDSALYLCASSQDRGGHGELFFGEGSRLTVL.

For the CDR3, the DNA is TGTGCCAGTGCACTAGCGGGAGGACCACATACGCAGTATTTT. Translated, it gives CASALAGGPHTQYF. V and J are TRBV19 and TRBJ2-3, with 12 bases matching TRBD2. CDR1 is LNHDA, CDR2 SQIVND, per germline (reference sequence). The CDR3 spans 14 residues. V dropped 8 bases and J dropped 7; count of bases not matched to a gene: 7.

The J gene is TRBJ2-1, the V gene TRBV13; 7 positions agree with TRBD2. The germline CDR1 and CDR2 sequences are PRHDT and FYEKMQ (reference sequence). There are 15 residues in the CDR3. Trimming at V came to 0 bases and at J to 9 bases, leaving 8 bases not matched to a gene. CDR3 DNA sequence: TGTGCCAGCAGCTTAGGCCTAATCGGGACTACTGAGCAGTTCTTC. This codes for CASSLGLIGTTEQFF.

This clone was seen only once. This chain connects TRBV24-1 to TRBJ2-5, with D possibly matching TRBD1 (5 bases). This CDR3 has 14 residues. Per the germline V gene, CDR1 is KGHDR and CDR2 is SFDVKD. Trimming shortened V by 4 bases and J by 5 bases, and 13 bases separated the two germline ends. The CDR3 nucleotides read TGTGCCACCAGTGAGGCCAGGGTGAGGGAGACCCAGTACTTC. Its protein is CATSEARVRETQYF.

This chain uses TRBV29-1 with TRBJ2-5, with unresolved D. Trimming took 3 bases from V and 3 from J, leaving 8 bases between them. Germline V gene lookup returns CDR1 SQVTM and CDR2 ANQGSEA. The CDR3 length is 12 residues. CDR3 DNA: TGCAGCGTTGAGTTTTATAAAGAGACCCAGTACTTC. Its protein product is CSVEFYKETQYF.

The rearrangement links TRBV9 to TRBJ2-7; 9 nucleotides line up with TRBD2. The CDR3 sequence is 15 residues long. J was trimmed by 4 bases and V by 3 bases; bases with no gene match: 8. From germline, CDR1 is SGDLS and CDR2 YYNGEE. The chain's CDR3 is CASSAGTSLRYEQYF. CDR3 bases: TGTGCCAGCAGCGCCGGGACTAGCCTCAGGTACGAGCAGTACTTC.

This clone was seen only once. The chain recombines TRBV10-3 with TRBJ2-7; 13 nucleotides match TRBD2. The J segment lost 5 bases and the V segment lost 10 bases, leaving 5 bases of the junction unmatched. This CDR3 contains 13 residues. Germline CDR1 is ENHRY and CDR2 is SYGVKD. The chain's CDR3 is CATRTSGSNEQYF. CDR3 DNA sequence: TGTGCCACCCGGACTAGCGGGAGCAACGAGCAGTACTTC.

The V gene is TRBV7-6, the J gene TRBJ2-2, with D hard to call. The V gene's germline CDR1 is SGHVS and CDR2 FNYEAQ. Trimming left V 4 bases short and J 7 bases short, with 13 bases between. The CDR3 extends over 14 amino acids. Written as DNA, the CDR3 is TGTGCCAGCAGCTCCCGAGCGATCAGCGGGGAGCTGTTTTTT. This codes for CASSSRAISGELFF.

This clone was counted once. The chain uses TRBV6-6 and TRBJ1-2; D unresolved. Germline loops: CDR1 MNHNY, CDR2 SVGAGI (reference sequence). The CDR3 covers 12 residues. Trimming removed 2 bases from V and 6 bases from J, with 7 bases in between. CDR3 DNA sequence: TGTGCCAGCAGTTACCGGGGAAATGGCTACACCTTC. Residues: CASSYRGNGYTF.

This clone came up a few times. This chain joins TRBV6-5 and TRBJ2-7, with 11 bases fitting TRBD2. Germline loops: CDR1 MNHEY, CDR2 SVGAGI. The CDR3 has 15 amino acids. The junction had 8 bases not matched to a gene; V was cut back by 6 bases and J by 4 bases. CDR3 loop: CASRLLAGERYEQYF. The CDR3 DNA reads TGTGCCAGCAGGTTACTAGCGGGGGAGCGGTACGAGCAGTACTTC.

The chain joins TRBV18 to TRBJ1-2, with D hard to call. The CDR3 is made up of 13 amino acids. The germline V and J ends were trimmed by 8 bases and 4 bases, with 14 bases remaining between them. Germline V lookup: CDR1 KGHSH, CDR2 LQKENI. The CDR3 DNA is TGTGCCAGCGGCCTAACAGAGACCTATGGCTACACCTTC. This codes for CASGLTETYGYTF.

The chain combines TRBV7-3 with TRBJ2-3; TRBD2 might be the D (6 bases). V was clipped by 5 bases and J by 0 bases, with 12 bases between them. The germline gives CDR1 SGHTA, CDR2 FQGTGA. The CDR3 contains 15 residues. The CDR3 coding sequence is TGTGCCAGCAGCCTCTTTGGGACTAGCACAGATACGCAGTATTTT. Its translation is CASSLFGTSTDTQYF. The complete variable domain, with remaining parts taken from reference TRBV7-3 and TRBJ2-3, reads GAGVSQTPSNKVTEKGKYVELRCDPISGHTALYWYRQSLGQGPEFLIYFQGTGAADDSGLPNDRFFAVRPEGSVSTLKIQRTERGDSAVYLCASSLFGTSTDTQYFGPGTRLTVL.

The gene calls are TRBV28 and TRBJ2-1; the D gene is possibly TRBD1 (6 bases). The CDR3 is 12 residues long. Trimming pared 5 bases from V and 6 bases from J, leaving 8 bases between. The germline CDR1 and CDR2 sequences are MDHEN and SYDVKM. The CDR3: CASSLDSNEQFF. The DNA of the CDR3 is TGTGCCAGCAGTCTGGACAGCAATGAGCAGTTCTTC. Together with reference TRBV28 and TRBJ2-1, the CDR3 gives the full variable domain: DVKVTQSSRYLVKRTGEKVFLECVQDMDHENMFWYRQDPGLGLRLIYFSYDVKMKEKGDIPEGYSVSREKKERFSLILESASTNQTSMYLCASSLDSNEQFFGPGTRLTVL.

The chain carries TRBV3-1 (or the pseudogene TRBV3-2) and TRBJ2-7; D gene ambiguous. With 8 bases removed from V and 5 bases from J, the gap between germline ends came to 10 bases. CDR1 is LGHDT and CDR2 is YNNKEL in the germline V gene (reference sequence). The CDR3 totals 11 residues. DNA of the CDR3: TGTGCCAGCGCCGAGGCCGACGAGCAGTACTTC. Its protein is CASAEADEQYF.

The CDR3 spells CASSRDRTHEQYF. The CDR3 region has the DNA TGTGCCAGCAGCCGGGACAGGACCCACGAGCAGTACTTC. V is TRBV27 and J is TRBJ2-7; 8 bases map to TRBD1. The V and J ends lost 6 bases and 5 bases, in that order; junction bases with no gene match: 6. CDR1 and CDR2 from the germline V gene are MNHEY and SMNVEV (reference sequence). The CDR3 runs 13 residues.

The sample holds one count of this clone. This rearrangement joins TRBV11-3 to TRBJ2-7, with 10 bases matching TRBD1. V shed 6 bases, J shed 2 bases, and the junction held 7 bases outside the gene matches. The CDR3 extends over 15 amino acids. Germline assignment: CDR1 SGHNT and CDR2 YENEEA. CDR3 loop: CASRLSGTGAYEQYF. The CDR3 coding sequence is TGTGCCAGCAGGCTATCCGGGACAGGGGCCTACGAGCAGTACTTC.

The chain couples TRBV27 to TRBJ2-7, with TRBD1 matching 7 bases. Per the germline V gene, CDR1 is MNHEY and CDR2 is SMNVEV (reference sequence). The length of the CDR3 is 12 residues. Trimming at V came to 10 bases and at J to 2 bases, leaving 5 bases not matched to a gene. The CDR3 here is CATGTVAYEQYF. CDR3 DNA sequence: TGTGCCACCGGGACAGTTGCCTACGAGCAGTACTTC.

V and J are TRBV7-8 and TRBJ2-7; 7 bases line up with TRBD1. Germline assignment: CDR1 SGHVS and CDR2 FQNEAQ. The CDR3 contains 16 residues. After removal of 5 bases from V and 0 bases from J, the junction contained 10 bases not matched to a gene. The CDR3 sequence is CASSPRTGATSYEQYF. As DNA, the CDR3 is TGTGCCAGCAGCCCTCGGACAGGCGCCACCTCCTACGAGCAGTACTTC.

CDR3 in DNA: TGTGCCAGCAGCCAAGGGACAGGGAGTAGCAATCAGCCCCAGCATTTT. Its protein is CASSQGTGSSNQPQHF. The chain links TRBV3-1 (or the pseudogene TRBV3-2) to TRBJ1-5, with 8 positions matching TRBD1. CDR1 is LGHDT, CDR2 YNNKEL, per germline (reference sequence). The CDR3 is 16 amino acids. V was pared by 1 base and J by 0 bases, with 2 bases of the junction left unmatched.

The rearrangement joins TRBV28 to TRBJ1-2; TRBD1 matches at 9 bases. The junction had 5 bases not matched to a gene; V was cut back by 11 bases and J by 4 bases. The CDR3 is made up of 12 amino acids. Germline V CDR1 and CDR2: MDHEN, SYDVKM. Here the CDR3 reads CAEGQGGYGYTF. Here the CDR3 DNA reads TGTGCCGAGGGACAGGGCGGCTATGGCTACACCTTC.

Only one count was recorded for this clone. The chain links TRBV13 to TRBJ1-3; D is unclear. V lost 7 bases and J 1 base, leaving 11 bases between the germline ends. Per germline, CDR1 PRHDT and CDR2 FYEKMQ (reference sequence). The CDR3 length is 14 residues. CDR3 residues: CASTQLASGNTIYF. The DNA for the CDR3 is TGTGCCAGCACCCAACTTGCATCTGGAAACACCATATATTTT. Drawing the rest from reference TRBV13 and TRBJ1-3, the complete variable domain is AAGVIQSPRHLIKEKRETATLKCYPIPRHDTVYWYQQGPGQDPQFLISFYEKMQSDKGSIPDRFSAQQFSDYHSELNMSSLELGDSALYFCASTQLASGNTIYFGEGSWLTVV.

The V call is TRBV5-1, the J call TRBJ1-1; D is unresolved. V was pared by 1 base and J by 2 bases, with 6 bases between. CDR3 length: 13 residues. Germline loops: CDR1 SGHRS, CDR2 YFSETQ. The CDR3 here is CASSLNRNTEAFF. The CDR3 nucleotides are TGCGCCAGCAGCTTGAACAGAAACACTGAAGCTTTCTTT.

This clone was recorded a few times. The V call is TRBV28, the J call TRBJ1-1, with D tentatively TRBD1 (5 bases). Germline values: CDR1 MDHEN, CDR2 SYDVKM. CDR3 size: 14 residues. Trimming removed 3 bases from V and 5 bases from J, with 13 bases in between. The CDR3: CASSLAGMGTEAFF. CDR3 nucleotides: TGTGCCAGCAGTTTGGCAGGGATGGGAACTGAAGCTTTCTTT.

The chain links TRBV11-2 to TRBJ2-7; 11 bases are shared with TRBD2. Germline V gives CDR1 SGHAT, CDR2 FQNNGV. After removal of 5 bases from V and 2 bases from J, the junction contained 8 bases not matched to a gene. The CDR3 has 16 amino acids. In nucleotides, the CDR3 is TGTGCCAGCAGCGAGCCCCTAGCGGGGGGAGCCTACGAGCAGTACTTC. Its protein product is CASSEPLAGGAYEQYF. Filled out from reference TRBV11-2 and TRBJ2-7, the complete variable domain reads EAGVAQSPRYKIIEKRQSVAFWCNPISGHATLYWYQQILGQGPKLLIQFQNNGVVDDSQLPKDRFSAERLKGVDSTLKIQPAKLEDSAVYLCASSEPLAGGAYEQYFGPGTRLTVT.

This chain uses TRBV28 with TRBJ2-5; 10 bases agree with TRBD2. The CDR3 consists of 15 residues. The V gene's germline CDR1 is MDHEN and CDR2 SYDVKM. After removal of 6 bases from V and 3 bases from J, the junction contained 7 bases not matched to a gene. The CDR3 here is CASSGTSVLKETQYF. In DNA, the CDR3 is TGTGCCAGCAGCGGGACTAGCGTTTTAAAAGAGACCCAGTACTTC.

V and J are TRBV19 and TRBJ1-2, with unresolved D. V shed 6 bases and J shed 2 bases, with 10 bases lying between them. Looked up from germline, CDR1 is LNHDA and CDR2 is SQIVND (reference sequence). CDR3 length: 13 amino acids. This CDR3 reads CASRETINYGYTF. For the CDR3, the DNA is TGTGCCAGTAGAGAGACTATCAACTATGGCTACACCTTC.